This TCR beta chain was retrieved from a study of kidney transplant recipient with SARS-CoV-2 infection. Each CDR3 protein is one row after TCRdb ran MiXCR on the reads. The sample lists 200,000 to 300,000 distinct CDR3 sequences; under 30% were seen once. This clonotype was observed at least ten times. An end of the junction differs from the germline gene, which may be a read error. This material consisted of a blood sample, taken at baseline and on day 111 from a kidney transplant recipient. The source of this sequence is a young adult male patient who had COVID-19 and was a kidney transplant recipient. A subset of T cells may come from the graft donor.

In DNA form, the CDR3 reads TGTGCCAGCTCAATTGATGTCTCGCGAAAGACCTATGACTACACCTTC. Translated: CASSIDVSRKTYDYTF. The chain has TRBV5-5 and TRBJ1-2; unclear D gene. Germline assignment: CDR1 SGHKS and CDR2 YYEKEE (reference sequence). The CDR3 sequence is 16 residues long. The full variable domain, with the rest looked up from reference TRBV5-5 and TRBJ1-2, is DAGVTQSPTHLIKTRGQQVTLRCSPISGHKSVSWYQQVLGQGPQFIFQYYEKEERGRGNFPDRFSARQFPNYSSELNVNALLLGDSALYLCASSIDVSRKTYDYTFGSGTRLTVV.